A selection of T cell receptor beta chains follows, all from one sample in a study of blood T cell repertoires in COVID-19. Profiled with immunoSEQ multiplex PCR; TCRdb holds only in-frame clones, not every one. The sample consists of some 150,000 clones, 70% to 85% of them appearing once. The sequenced material came from peripheral blood. These receptors originate from a woman of 80 years or more with acute or convalescent COVID-19. CDR3s include the opening cysteine and the closing phenylalanine or tryptophan. Fields, in order: J gene, D gene, clone size, V gene, CDR3 DNA, CDR3 protein. A D gene is named only where the DNA matches it firmly. Clone sizes are given selectively: once, few, many, or a class where the clone is expanded.

>TRBJ1-1|.|.|TRBV6-2/TRBV6-3
TGTGCCAGCAGTCGATTCGTTCGGGGGGTCACTGAAGCTTTCTTT
CASSRFVRGVTEAFF
>TRBJ1-2|.|.|TRBV6-2/TRBV6-3
TGTGCCAGCAGTGCGGACATCTACTATGGCTACACCTTC
CASSADIYYGYTF
>TRBJ1-4|.|.|TRBV4-1
TGCGCCAGCAGCCAAGGTAACAGGATGACAACTAATGAAAAACTGTTTTTT
CASSQGNRMTTNEKLFF
>TRBJ1-5|TRBD1|.|TRBV19
TGTGCCAGTAGTATACAGACAGGGACACTTAGCAATCAGCCCCAGCATTTT
CASSIQTGTLSNQPQHF
>TRBJ1-2|TRBD1|few|TRBV3-1/TRBV3-2
TGTGCCAGCAGCCCCCAAGGGCAGGGGGAATCCTTC
CASSPQGQGESF
>TRBJ1-5|TRBD1|.|TRBV5-1
TGCGCCAGCAGCTACGCGGGAGGGGGACAGGGGCAGCCCCAGCATTTT
CASSYAGGGQGQPQHF
>TRBJ1-4|TRBD1|once|TRBV7-9
TGTGCCAGCAGCTTATTGACAGGGGGCCTTACAACTAATGAAAAACTGTTTTTT
CASSLLTGGLTTNEKLFF
>TRBJ2-3|.|.|TRBV24-1
TGTGCCACCAGTGATTTAAAGTCAGCGGCCACAGATACGCAGTATTTT
CATSDLKSAATDTQYF
>TRBJ1-1|TRBD1|.|TRBV6-5
TGTGCCAGCAGTTCGGGGACAGGGGGCCTCAATCGAGCTTTCTTT
CASSSGTGGLNRAFF
>TRBJ2-7|TRBD2|.|TRBV6-5
TGTGCCAGCAGGACTAGCGGGGGGGCTAGGTACGAGCAGTACTTC
CASRTSGGARYEQYF
>TRBJ1-2|TRBD1|few|TRBV19
TGTGCCAGTAGTACCCGACAGGGCCCGTATGGCTACACCTTC
CASSTRQGPYGYTF
>TRBJ2-7|TRBD2|.|TRBV3-1/TRBV3-2
TGTGCCAGCAGCCAAGGGGGGGGGAGCGGGCAGTACTTC
CASSQGGGSGQYF
>TRBJ2-7|.|.|TRBV28
TGTGCCAGCAGCCGAGAAGACAGAAACGAGCAGTACTTC
CASSREDRNEQYF
>TRBJ1-1|TRBD1|.|TRBV5-4
TGTGCCAGCAGCCCCGGGACAGGTAGAAGCACTGAAGCTTTCTTT
CASSPGTGRSTEAFF
>TRBJ2-5|TRBD1|.|TRBV4-1
TGCGCCAGCAGCCCAGGACAGGGCAAGACCCAGTACTTC
CASSPGQGKTQYF
>TRBJ1-1|TRBD1|.|TRBV7-9
TGTGCCAGCAGTTCTACAGGGGGCTCAACGAACACTGAAGCTTTCTTT
CASSSTGGSTNTEAFF
>TRBJ2-5|.|.|TRBV5-1
TGCGCCAGCAGCTCACAGGGTGTTGGGACCCAGTACTTC
CASSSQGVGTQYF
>TRBJ2-7|.|.|TRBV2
TGTGCCAGCAGATCCTGGGCCTCAGGCGAGCAGTACTTC
CASRSWASGEQYF
>TRBJ1-1|.|.|TRBV6-5
TGTGCCAGCAGTTTCCAGGGGAGCGCTGAAGCTTTCTTT
CASSFQGSAEAFF
>TRBJ1-1|TRBD1|once|TRBV27
TGTGCCAGCAGTCCGTCAGGGGGCAGCCCCATGAACACTGAAGCTTTCTTT
CASSPSGGSPMNTEAFF
>TRBJ2-2|TRBD1|.|TRBV18
TGTGCCAGCTCACCTCGACAGGGGCTCGCCGGGGAGCTGTTTTTT
CASSPRQGLAGELFF
>TRBJ1-4|.|.|TRBV5-1
TGCGCCAGCAGCTTCGATGGGGCTCGGGGGGAAAAACTGTTTTTT
CASSFDGARGEKLFF
>TRBJ1-6|TRBD1|.|TRBV5-1
TGCGCCAGCAGCGTAGGGGACAGGGGGGTTTCACCCCTCCACTTT
CASSVGDRGVSPLHF
>TRBJ1-5|.|.|TRBV5-4
TGTGCCAGCAGCCGCGGTGTGAGAGGGTCCGACGAGCCCCAGCATTTT
CASSRGVRGSDEPQHF
>TRBJ1-2|TRBD1|.|TRBV7-8
TGTGCCAGCAGCTCGACAGGGGGAAGTAACTATGGCTACACCTTC
CASSSTGGSNYGYTF
>TRBJ1-1|TRBD1|once|TRBV10-3
TGTGCCATCAGTGAAATAGGGACAGCGAACACTGAAGCTTTCTTT
CAISEIGTANTEAFF
>TRBJ2-5|TRBD1|.|TRBV19
TGTGCCAGTAGTACTGGTGGACAGGGGACGCAAGAGACCCAGTACTTC
CASSTGGQGTQETQYF
>TRBJ2-5|.|.|TRBV2
TGTGCCAGCAGTGGGAAACGGGGAACGACCCAGTACTTC
CASSGKRGTTQYF
>TRBJ1-6|TRBD1|.|TRBV2
TGTGCCAGCAGTGAGGGGACAGGGAATTTCCCCCTCCACTTT
CASSEGTGNFPLHF
>TRBJ1-1|.|.|TRBV7-9
TGTGCCAGCAGCCCCGGGGGGCGGGGGCCGAACACTGAAGCTTTCTTT
CASSPGGRGPNTEAFF
>TRBJ1-1|TRBD1|.|TRBV7-2
TGTGCCAGCAGCCCTACAGGGGTCACTGAAGCTTTCTTT
CASSPTGVTEAFF
>TRBJ2-1|.|.|TRBV24-1
TGTGCCACCATAGAGGGTCCTGAGCAGTTCTTC
CATIEGPEQFF
>TRBJ2-3|TRBD2|.|TRBV7-9
TGTGCCAGCATTGCTAGCGGGGGGGCCGAGGATACGCAGTATTTT
CASIASGGAEDTQYF
>TRBJ1-2|TRBD1|once|TRBV10-3
TGTGCCATCAGTGAGTTAGAGGCAGGGGGATCTGGCTACACCTTC
CAISELEAGGSGYTF
>TRBJ1-2|TRBD1|.|TRBV19
TGTGCCAGTAGCACGCCAAGTGACAGGGCCTTC
CASSTPSDRAF
>TRBJ2-3|.|.|TRBV5-4
TGTGCCAGCAGCTTGTTAACAGATACGCAGTATTTT
CASSLLTDTQYF
>TRBJ1-2|TRBD1|few|TRBV12-5
TGTGCTAGTGGTTTGGATCCGACAGGGAATGGCTACACCTTC
CASGLDPTGNGYTF
>TRBJ2-7|.|.|TRBV7-2
TGTGCCAGCAGCCCACATCCGGGGGTCGAGCAGTACTTC
CASSPHPGVEQYF
>TRBJ2-1|.|.|TRBV5-1
TGCGCCAGCAAATTCCGATGGGCGAGCTCCTACAATGAGCAGTTCTTC
CASKFRWASSYNEQFF
>TRBJ1-1|TRBD1|.|TRBV12-5
TGTGCTAGTGGTTTGGTAACAGGGGACGGCACTGAAGCTTTCTTT
CASGLVTGDGTEAFF
>TRBJ2-1|TRBD2|.|TRBV7-6
TGTGCCAGCAGCTTAGTAGCGGGGGGAAAAAATGAGCAGTTCTTC
CASSLVAGGKNEQFF
>TRBJ1-6|TRBD1|few|TRBV18
TGTGCCAGCTCTGCCGGGGACAGGGGTAATTCACCCCTCCACTTT
CASSAGDRGNSPLHF
>TRBJ1-2|TRBD1|.|TRBV30
TGTGCCTGGAGTGTAGGTCGACGGGACAGGAGTGGCTACACCTTC
CAWSVGRRDRSGYTF
>TRBJ1-2|.|.|TRBV6-6
TGTGCCAGCAGTTATAAAAATCTCCGCCACACAGGCTACACCTTC
CASSYKNLRHTGYTF
>TRBJ1-2|.|.|TRBV6-5
TGTGCCAGCCGTACCCCCGGGGACTATGGCTACACCTTC
CASRTPGDYGYTF
>TRBJ2-7|.|few|TRBV19
TGTGCCAGTAGTATAAGGCAGGGCCGGCTCTACGAGCAGTACTTC
CASSIRQGRLYEQYF
>TRBJ1-1|TRBD1|once|TRBV5-1
TGCGCCAGCAGCTTGCCAACAGGGGGCACTGAAGCTTTCTTT
CASSLPTGGTEAFF
>TRBJ2-2|TRBD2|.|TRBV19
TGTGCCAGTAGCATCTTGCTCAGGGAGGGCACCGGGGAGCTGTTTTTT
CASSILLREGTGELFF
>TRBJ2-7|.|.|TRBV9
TGTGCCAGCAGCGCAACGAACGGAGGGGCAGGAGAGCAGTACTTC
CASSATNGGAGEQYF
>TRBJ1-2|TRBD1|.|TRBV18
TGTGCCAGCTCACCAGGGGGACAGCACTATGGCTACACCTTC
CASSPGGQHYGYTF